This T cell receptor beta chain emerged from a study of T-cell reconstitution after alpha-beta-depleted transplantation in children. Study-wide results and limits: Reportedly, only several hundred clones from non-depleted graft cells drove alpha-beta T-cell counts at about two months. Diversity and T-cell counts at one year after transplant derived mostly from new T cells. At day 60, the high TCRbeta diversity found in some patients originated from recipient T cells and thymic progenitors that had survived.

Germline V CDR1 and CDR2: DFQATT, SNEGSKA (reference sequence). Between the trimmed V and J ends, which lost 4 bases and 0 bases, there was a span of 13 bases. This CDR3 contains 15 residues. Unique molecular identifiers were incorporated when the TCRbeta library was constructed. MiXCR, applied by TCRdb to the PCR reads, yields one record per CDR3 protein. The data show about 58,000 distinct CDR3 sequences, less than 55% seen once. Of note for this clonotype: Its antigen is not known.

The source of this sequence is a male patient younger than 18 who had a stem cell transplant for acute lymphoblastic leukemia, so the T cells may come from the graft donor. This sequence joins TRBV20-1 and TRBJ2-1, with D maybe TRBD1 (6 bases). The specimen was PBMCs, mostly from graft donor cells, collected 360 days after TCRalphabeta/CD19-depleted stem cell transplant. The CDR3 DNA reads as TGCAGTGCTAAGGGCGTCAGGGGCTCCTACAATGAGCAGTTCTTC. Translating gives CSAKGVRGSYNEQFF.